The 27 T cell receptor beta chains in this list originate from one sample, sequenced in a study of OX40 agonist ivuxolimab in advanced cancers. Here immunoSEQ multiplex PCR was the method, and the copy in TCRdb shows in-frame clones only, minus some. The data show approximately 110,000 clones, with approximately 90% seen just once and approximately 0.81% held by the top ten. Here the sequenced sample was CD4+ or CD8+ T cells sorted from blood, taken in a trial of the OX40 agonist ivuxolimab. The receptors come from an adult with an advanced solid tumor such as melanoma, head and neck, liver or kidney cancer.

The chain uses TRBV2 and TRBJ2-2; D could derive from TRBD1 or TRBD2 (5 bases each). Germline CDR1 is SNHLY and CDR2 is FYNNEI. The CDR3 loop spans 16 amino acids. Trimming shortened V by 6 bases and J by 4 bases, and 18 bases separated the two germline ends. The CDR3 here is CASRAPGTATTGELFF. In DNA, the CDR3 is TGTGCCAGCAGGGCCCCGGGGACGGCCACCACCGGGGAGCTGTTTTTT.

This chain connects TRBV28 to TRBJ1-1; D is ambiguous. Trimming left V 1 base short and J 8 bases short, with 11 bases between. Per the germline V gene, CDR1 is MDHEN and CDR2 is SYDVKM. The CDR3 consists of 13 residues. CDR3 coding DNA: TGTGCCAGCAGTTTATTCGTCCTTACCGAAGCTTTCTTT. Translation gives CASSLFVLTEAFF.

This rearrangement joins TRBV10-3 to TRBJ2-3; D remains unclear. V lost 10 bases to trimming and J lost 3 bases, with 14 bases between them. Germline assignment: CDR1 ENHRY and CDR2 SYGVKD. The CDR3 sequence is 13 residues long. CDR3 DNA sequence: TGTGCCAGCATAGGGCCCGGAACAGATACGCAGTATTTT. It specifies CASIGPGTDTQYF.

V usage is TRBV19 and J usage is TRBJ2-1; 7 bases fit TRBD2. The germline gives CDR1 LNHDA, CDR2 SQIVND (reference sequence). J lost 5 bases, V lost 5 bases, and 6 bases had no gene match. CDR3 length: 14 amino acids. The DNA for the CDR3 is TGTGCCAGTAGTCAGCGGGGCCACAACAATGAGCAGTTCTTC. This translates into CASSQRGHNNEQFF.

The chain recombines TRBV27 with TRBJ2-5, with TRBD1 matching 10 bases. The end of the DNA fits TRBJ2-7 better, so the J call may be wrong. Germline CDR1 is MNHEY and CDR2 is SMNVEV (reference sequence). The CDR3 is 13 residues long. The CDR3 protein is CASSLRTGGEQYF. DNA for the CDR3: TGTGCCAGCAGTTTACGGACAGGGGGCGAGCAGTACTTC.

The rearrangement links TRBV28 to TRBJ1-1, with a possible D match to TRBD1 (5 bases). The CDR3 is made up of 14 amino acids. With 2 bases removed from V and 6 bases from J, the gap between germline ends came to 13 bases. CDR1 is MDHEN and CDR2 is SYDVKM in the germline V gene. The CDR3 loop is CASSLPGRSAEAFF. In DNA, the CDR3 is TGTGCCAGCAGTTTACCAGGGAGAAGCGCTGAAGCTTTCTTT.

The chain recombines TRBV28 with TRBJ2-1; 9 bases map to TRBD2. Looked up from germline, CDR1 is MDHEN and CDR2 is SYDVKM. Germline trimming cut 1 base from V and 5 bases from J; bases unmatched to any gene: 6. CDR3 length: 16 amino acids. CDR3 sequence (DNA): TGTGCCAGCAGTTTATTAGGCGGGAGGGTAGACAATGAGCAGTTCTTC. Its translation is CASSLLGGRVDNEQFF.

The chain recombines TRBV6-1 with TRBJ2-1, with D uncertain. CDR3 length: 11 residues. Trimming cost V 8 bases and J 5 bases, with 7 bases left between them. From germline, CDR1 is MNHNS and CDR2 SASEGT. The CDR3 here is CASSGNNEQFF. CDR3 coding DNA: TGTGCCAGCTCGGGTAACAATGAGCAGTTCTTC.

This sequence joins TRBV13 and TRBJ1-3; D ambiguous. Looked up from germline, CDR1 is PRHDT and CDR2 is FYEKMQ (reference sequence). V was cut by 5 bases and J by 4 bases, with 9 bases left in between. There are 13 residues in the CDR3. The chain's CDR3 is CASSPTAGNTIYF. The CDR3 nucleotides read TGTGCCAGCAGCCCCACGGCGGGAAACACCATATATTTT.

This chain joins TRBV9 and TRBJ2-1; 7 nucleotides agree with TRBD1. V dropped 4 bases and J dropped 9; count of bases not matched to a gene: 13. The germline V gene has CDR1 SGDLS and CDR2 YYNGEE. The CDR3 loop spans 15 amino acids. CDR3 DNA sequence: TGTGCCAGCAGCCCACGGGACAGCCGTGGGAGTGAGCAGTTCTTC. It yields the protein CASSPRDSRGSEQFF.

The count of this clone is one. This chain connects TRBV5-1 to TRBJ2-1, with TRBD2 matching over 12 bases. V was clipped by 0 bases and J by 12 bases; unmatched bases: 4. Per the germline V gene, CDR1 is SGHRS and CDR2 is YFSETQ. CDR3 length: 14 amino acids. CDR3 DNA sequence: TGCGCCAGCAGCTTGGGGACTAGCGGGACAGGGCAGTTCTTC. Protein product: CASSLGTSGTGQFF.

This clone was recorded once. The chain links TRBV29-1 to TRBJ1-2; perhaps TRBD1 as D (6 bases). The CDR3 sequence is 11 residues long. Germline values: CDR1 SQVTM, CDR2 ANQGSEA. V lost 2 bases, J lost 8 bases, and 9 bases lay in between. The CDR3 sequence: CSVENRAGYTF. The CDR3 bases are TGCAGCGTTGAAAACAGGGCGGGCTACACCTTC.

The rearrangement uses TRBV14 and TRBJ1-1; D call uncertain. V shed 3 bases and J shed 4 bases, with 9 bases lying between them. The CDR3 is 13 residues long. Germline V gene sequence: CDR1 SGHDN, CDR2 FVKESK. The CDR3 nucleotides are TGTGCCAGCAGCCAGGGGTTGGGCACTGAAGCTTTCTTT. Translation gives CASSQGLGTEAFF.

The V gene is TRBV7-9, the J gene TRBJ2-1; the D is unclear. This CDR3 is built from 10 residues. Trimming removed 6 bases at V and 8 bases at J, with 5 bases between. Germline V gene lookup returns CDR1 SEHNR and CDR2 FQNEAQ (reference sequence). The CDR3 spells CASSPDEQFF. For the CDR3, the DNA is TGTGCCAGCAGTCCAGATGAGCAGTTCTTC.

This chain joins TRBV28 and TRBJ1-4; D gene ambiguous. The CDR3 length is 11 residues. Looked up from germline, CDR1 is MDHEN and CDR2 is SYDVKM. V gave up 3 bases and J gave up 7 bases, with 3 bases separating them. This CDR3 reads CASSFLEKLFF. The CDR3 DNA reads as TGTGCCAGCAGTTTTCTTGAAAAACTGTTTTTT.

This clone was seen just once. This rearrangement joins TRBV6-6 to TRBJ2-3; D uncertain. The V gene's germline CDR1 is MNHNY and CDR2 SVGAGI (reference sequence). Trimming pared 7 bases from V and 2 bases from J, leaving 7 bases between. The CDR3 is made up of 12 amino acids. In nucleotides, the CDR3 is TGTGCCAGCACCAGTCCCACAGATACGCAGTATTTT. This sequence encodes CASTSPTDTQYF.

The chain couples TRBV7-3 to TRBJ2-6; D unclear. V was clipped by 1 base and J by 6 bases, with 7 bases between them. The CDR3 has 14 residues. Germline values: CDR1 SGHTA, CDR2 FQGTGA. Written as DNA, the CDR3 is TGTGCCAGCAGCTTAAGCCCAGCGGCCAACGTCCTGACTTTC. It specifies CASSLSPAANVLTF.

The chain joins TRBV6-5 to TRBJ1-5, with D possibly TRBD1 on 6 matching bases. Trimming left V 8 bases short and J 3 bases short, with 11 bases between. The germline gives CDR1 MNHEY, CDR2 SVGAGI. The CDR3 spans 13 residues. In DNA form, the CDR3 reads TGTGCCAGCGGCCAGGGGTCCAATCAGCCCCAGCATTTT. Translation: CASGQGSNQPQHF.

The rearrangement joins TRBV28 to TRBJ1-5; 8 bases fit TRBD1. Unmatched junction bases numbered 10, after V lost 4 bases and J lost 5 bases. Per the germline V gene, CDR1 is MDHEN and CDR2 is SYDVKM. This CDR3 is 16 amino acids long. The CDR3 DNA is TGTGCCAGCAGTTCCAGGGGGCTTAATCGGGATCAGCCCCAGCATTTT. Protein sequence: CASSSRGLNRDQPQHF. Combining the CDR3 with reference TRBV28 and TRBJ1-5 gives the whole variable domain DVKVTQSSRYLVKRTGEKVFLECVQDMDHENMFWYRQDPGLGLRLIYFSYDVKMKEKGDIPEGYSVSREKKERFSLILESASTNQTSMYLCASSSRGLNRDQPQHFGDGTRLSIL.

J is TRBJ2-3 and V is TRBV9; 8 bases agree with TRBD2. Germline V CDR1 and CDR2: SGDLS, YYNGEE. J gave up 0 bases and V 0 bases, and 3 bases lay outside the gene matches. The CDR3 covers 16 residues. The CDR3 coding sequence is TGTGCCAGCAGCGTAGGACTAGCGTCTAGCACAGATACGCAGTATTTT. Translating gives CASSVGLASSTDTQYF.

The V gene is TRBV28, the J gene TRBJ1-2; D is ambiguous. V lost 4 bases and J lost 4, with 16 bases in between. The CDR3 spans 15 residues. Germline CDR1 and CDR2: MDHEN and SYDVKM. The CDR3 region has the DNA TGTGCCAGCAGTTACCAAAGAGGCGGGTTCTATGGCTACACCTTC. This translates into CASSYQRGGFYGYTF.

The CDR3 DNA sequence: TGTGCCAGCAGCTTAGTCGGGGGCCACACTGAAGCTTTCTTT. Its translation is CASSLVGGHTEAFF. The V and J genes are TRBV7-9 and TRBJ1-1; D possibly corresponds to TRBD1 (6 bases). The CDR3 covers 14 residues. CDR1 and CDR2 from the germline V gene are SEHNR and FQNEAQ (reference sequence). Between the trimmed V and J ends, which lost 1 base and 3 bases, there was a span of 9 bases.

This clone was recorded a few times. The chain's CDR3 is CASGRGGYNQPQHF. In DNA, the CDR3 is TGTGCCAGCGGGAGGGGTGGGTACAATCAGCCCCAGCATTTT. V gene TRBV27 combines with J gene TRBJ1-5; TRBD1 is a possible D gene (5 bases). The V end was cut by 8 bases, the J end by 3 bases, with 14 bases between. Germline V gives CDR1 MNHEY, CDR2 SMNVEV (reference sequence). This CDR3 comprises 14 residues.

The rearrangement joins TRBV5-6 to TRBJ2-1, with 8 positions matching TRBD2. The junction had 13 bases not matched to a gene; V was cut back by 1 base and J by 1 base. CDR1 and CDR2 (germline): SGHDT, YYEEEE. The CDR3 totals 19 residues. The CDR3: CASSLRLGGGRPSYNEQFF. For the CDR3, the DNA is TGTGCCAGCAGCTTGAGGCTAGGCGGCGGGAGGCCTTCCTACAATGAGCAGTTCTTC.

J is TRBJ1-5 and V is TRBV29-1; 7 bases agree with TRBD1. With V trimmed by 6 bases and J by 10 bases, 12 bases remained unmatched. The CDR3 extends over 13 amino acids. In germline, CDR1 is SQVTM, CDR2 ANQGSEA. The CDR3 sequence: CSVVGTAGGPQHF. The CDR3 DNA reads as TGCAGCGTCGTAGGGACAGCGGGTGGACCCCAGCATTTT.

As concerns this clone: The junction departs from the called germline gene at one end, perhaps through a read error. The chain combines TRBV7-7 with TRBJ2-1; 8 nucleotides match TRBD1. Germline V gives CDR1 SSHAT, CDR2 FNYEAQ (reference sequence). The CDR3 consists of 15 residues. The CDR3 DNA reads TGTGCTAGCAGCCCACAGGGGGGCTCCTACAATGAGCAGTTCTTC. Protein sequence: CASSPQGGSYNEQFF. Combining the CDR3 with reference TRBV7-7 and TRBJ2-1 gives the whole variable domain GAGVSQSPRYKVTKRGQDVTLRCDPISSHATLYWYQQALGQGPEFLTYFNYEAQPDKSGLPSDRFSAERPEGSISTLTIQRTEQRDSAMYRCASSPQGGSYNEQFFGPGTRLTVL.

The V and J genes are TRBV7-2 and TRBJ2-7; 8 nucleotides match TRBD2. Germline V gene lookup returns CDR1 SGHTA and CDR2 FQGNSA. The CDR3 length is 14 residues. The V gene end was trimmed by 3 bases and the J gene end by 2 bases; junction bases not matched to a gene: 3. DNA for the CDR3: TGTGCCAGCAGCTTTCGAGCGGGGGCCTACGAGCAGTACTTC. Protein sequence: CASSFRAGAYEQYF.